This T cell receptor beta chain appears in the sequencing data of a study of T cell responses to AZD1222 COVID-19 vaccine. The CDR3 consists of 15 residues. After removal of 5 bases from V and 7 bases from J, the junction contained 12 bases not matched to a gene. Germline lookup yields CDR1 MNHEY and CDR2 SVGAGI. Overall study findings and caveats: Sampling captured repertoires only after the peak T cell response. Donors in the cohort were predominantly white British and more often female, and clonal diversity was possibly underestimated.

Repertoires were generated with immunoSEQ multiplex PCR, while TCRdb's copy carries only in-frame clones and drops some. Of approximately 140,000 clones listed, 82% are singletons. As regards this clone: The antigen remains unidentified.

The specimen comprised peripheral blood, sampled on day 0 of MenACWY control vaccination. The TCR originated in an adult in good health. The chain is built from TRBV6-5 and TRBJ1-1, with 8 bases fitting TRBD1. The CDR3 loop is CASSRTGLSKFEAFF. Here the CDR3 DNA reads TGTGCCAGCAGTCGGACAGGGCTCTCCAAATTTGAAGCTTTCTTT.